The 29 T cell receptor beta chains given below trace back to one sample, sequenced in a study of identical twins. One entry per CDR3 protein, called by TCRdb with MiXCR from the 5' RACE reads. The sample has 400,000 to 500,000 distinct CDR3 sequences, 13% to 15% seen once. This sample was also put to use in a study of yellow fever vaccine responses in identical twins.

The sequenced sample was CD4+ T cells sorted from blood. The receptors shown here come from a woman under 30 in good health.

This clonotype was detected only a few times. The V and J genes are TRBV7-2 and TRBJ2-7, with a weak D call TRBD1 (6 bases). The CDR3 consists of 14 residues. The germline V and J ends were trimmed by 2 bases and 5 bases, with 13 bases remaining between them. Germline V lookup: CDR1 SGHTA, CDR2 FQGNSA. For the CDR3, the DNA is TGTGCCAGCAGCTTAAGAGGGGGAAGCCACGAGCAGTACTTC. It yields the protein CASSLRGGSHEQYF.

The chain combines TRBV30 with TRBJ2-5; D call uncertain. The ends were cut back, 1 base at V and 5 bases at J, with 8 bases in the middle. Germline V gene sequence: CDR1 GTSNPN, CDR2 SVGIG (reference sequence). The length of the CDR3 is 12 residues. CDR3 in DNA: TGTGCCTGGAGTGACGACCGGGAGACCCAGTACTTC. Protein product: CAWSDDRETQYF.

V usage is TRBV15 and J usage is TRBJ1-2; D is unclear. The germline gives CDR1 LNHNV, CDR2 YYDKDF (reference sequence). Trimming stripped 6 bases from V and 10 bases from J, with 12 bases between. CDR3 size: 11 residues. The CDR3 is CATRATKDYTF. The CDR3 DNA reads TGTGCCACCAGGGCAACGAAGGACTACACCTTC.

The V and J genes are TRBV5-1 and TRBJ2-1; the D is unclear. Trimming cost V 4 bases and J 4 bases, with 9 bases left between them. CDR1 is SGHRS and CDR2 is YFSETQ in the germline V gene. The CDR3 consists of 13 residues. CDR3 sequence (DNA): TGCGCCAGCAGCGTGGACGGATACAATGAGCAGTTCTTC. Translation: CASSVDGYNEQFF.

This clonotype was seen only a few times. This sequence joins TRBV6-4 and TRBJ1-3, with D unclear. The CDR3 sequence is 13 residues long. The V and J ends lost 5 bases and 2 bases respectively, with 7 bases between them. Germline lookup yields CDR1 MRHNA and CDR2 SNTAGT. The CDR3 loop is CASSSAAGNTIYF. The CDR3 DNA sequence: TGTGCCAGCAGTTCGGCGGCTGGAAACACCATATATTTT.

In this sample, this clonotype turned up a few times. The chain is built from TRBV28 and TRBJ2-2; TRBD2 aligns across 11 bases. Trimming took 3 bases from V and 4 from J; bases not matched to a gene: 4. Germline CDR1 reads MDHEN; CDR2 reads SYDVKM. This CDR3 is 16 amino acids long. CDR3 amino acids: CASSFSTSGSTGELFF. The CDR3 bases are TGTGCCAGCAGTTTCTCTACTAGCGGGAGCACCGGGGAGCTGTTTTTT.

This clonotype showed up just a few times. The J gene is TRBJ2-6, the V gene TRBV2; no clear D gene. The CDR3 has 15 amino acids. The V and J ends lost 3 bases and 4 bases respectively, with 10 bases between them. Germline V gene lookup returns CDR1 SNHLY and CDR2 FYNNEI. CDR3 coding DNA: TGTGCCAGCAGTGAGACTCCCGCGGGGGCCAACGTCCTGACTTTC. As protein: CASSETPAGANVLTF.

The J gene is TRBJ2-3, the V gene TRBV29-1; TRBD1 or TRBD2 may be the D gene (5 bases each). V was cut by 4 bases and J by 3 bases, with 23 bases left in between. Germline CDR1 reads SQVTM; CDR2 reads ANQGSEA. The CDR3 is 17 amino acids. The CDR3 loop reads CSVGLDKEGIVTDTQYF. The CDR3 coding sequence is TGCAGCGTTGGTCTGGACAAAGAGGGGATCGTAACAGATACGCAGTATTTT.

CDR3 sequence (DNA): TGCGCCAGCAGTCAGAAAAGGACAGGGGTACAAGAGACCCAGTACTTC. Translation: CASSQKRTGVQETQYF. The chain links TRBV23-1 to TRBJ2-5; 9 bases match TRBD1. TRBV23-1 has ORF status, its function being uncertain. This CDR3 spans 16 amino acids. After removal of 3 bases from V and 2 bases from J, the junction contained 7 bases not matched to a gene.

The chain employs TRBV25-1 and TRBJ2-6, with D possibly matching TRBD1 (6 bases). This CDR3 region has 16 residues. The germline V gene has CDR1 MGHDK and CDR2 SYGVNS. Trimming removed 5 bases at V and 1 base at J, with 12 bases between. The CDR3 here is CASSWTVNSGANVLTF. CDR3 nucleotides: TGTGCCAGCAGTTGGACAGTGAATTCTGGGGCCAACGTCCTGACTTTC.

The chain employs TRBV28 and TRBJ2-2; the match to TRBD2 covers 8 bases. The V and J ends lost 10 bases and 7 bases, in that order; junction bases with no gene match: 14. Germline CDR1 is MDHEN and CDR2 is SYDVKM. This CDR3 contains 15 residues. CDR3 bases: TGTGCCACAAGTGTACGGCGGGGGGCGAACGGGGAGCTGTTTTTT. This encodes CATSVRRGANGELFF.

The V and J genes are TRBV7-3 and TRBJ2-7; maybe TRBD1 (6 bases). In germline, CDR1 is SGHTA, CDR2 FQGTGA. CDR3 length: 14 amino acids. The germline V and J ends were trimmed by 2 bases and 5 bases, with 13 bases remaining between them. In DNA form, the CDR3 reads TGTGCCAGCAGCTTAGCAGGGAAGGGGGACGAGCAGTACTTC. Translating gives CASSLAGKGDEQYF.

This clonotype has just a few counts. The chain couples TRBV7-2 to TRBJ2-1; D not certain. In germline, CDR1 is SGHTA, CDR2 FQGNSA. This CDR3 comprises 11 residues. V lost 5 bases and J lost 11, with 10 bases in between. The CDR3 DNA follows: TGTGCCAGCAGCCTCGGATTGAAGCAGTTCTTC. Protein: CASSLGLKQFF.

This chain connects TRBV5-1 to TRBJ1-4; a weak D match, TRBD1 (6 bases). V was shortened by 4 bases and J by 3 bases, with 10 bases between the two germline ends. Germline CDR1 reads SGHRS; CDR2 reads YFSETQ. The CDR3 spans 14 residues. As DNA, the CDR3 is TGCGCCAGCAGCCGTGGACAGTCTAATGAAAAACTGTTTTTT. This gives the protein CASSRGQSNEKLFF.

This clonotype occurred a few times. V gene TRBV7-8 combines with J gene TRBJ2-1; 10 bases match TRBD2. Germline V gives CDR1 SGHVS, CDR2 FQNEAQ. Trimming took 5 bases from V and 7 from J; bases not matched to a gene: 5. The CDR3 length is 14 residues. CDR3 sequence reads: CASSPSGRPNEQFF. The CDR3 DNA follows: TGTGCCAGCAGCCCTAGCGGGAGACCGAATGAGCAGTTCTTC. Full variable domain (missing parts from reference TRBV7-8 and TRBJ2-1): GAGVSQSPRYKVAKRGQDVALRCDPISGHVSLFWYQQALGQGPEFLTYFQNEAQLDKSGLPSDRFFAERPEGSVSTLKIQRTQQEDSAVYLCASSPSGRPNEQFFGPGTRLTVL.

The chain has TRBV28 and TRBJ1-1, with D unresolved. Deletions cut 5 bases from V and 7 bases from J, with 17 bases between. This CDR3 has 14 amino acids. From germline, CDR1 is MDHEN and CDR2 SYDVKM. The DNA for the CDR3 is TGTGCCAGCAGTGCCTCGATGGGGAACGGTGAAGCTTTCTTT. Translated: CASSASMGNGEAFF. The full variable domain, in which reference TRBV28 and TRBJ1-1 provide the parts outside the CDR3, is DVKVTQSSRYLVKRTGEKVFLECVQDMDHENMFWYRQDPGLGLRLIYFSYDVKMKEKGDIPEGYSVSREKKERFSLILESASTNQTSMYLCASSASMGNGEAFFGQGTRLTVV.

In its sample, this clonotype was seen a few times. The genes are TRBV7-2 and TRBJ2-3, with D possibly being TRBD2 (5 bases). The length of the CDR3 is 14 residues. Germline V gene sequence: CDR1 SGHTA, CDR2 FQGNSA. The germline V and J ends were trimmed by 2 bases and 2 bases, with 8 bases remaining between them. This CDR3 is CASSLTRATDTQYF. The DNA for the CDR3 is TGTGCCAGCAGCTTAACTAGGGCCACAGATACGCAGTATTTT.

In its sample, this clonotype was seen a few times. This sequence joins TRBV9 and TRBJ2-1; TRBD1 aligns across 7 bases. V lost 3 bases and J lost 6; bases outside the gene matches: 3. This CDR3 has 13 amino acids. From germline, CDR1 is SGDLS and CDR2 YYNGEE. The CDR3 bases are TGTGCCAGCAGCGCAGGGGACAGCAATGAGCAGTTCTTC. Protein sequence: CASSAGDSNEQFF.

This chain links TRBV6-1 with TRBJ1-5; D gene uncertain. The CDR3 runs 14 residues. V was shortened by 6 bases and J by 3 bases, with 12 bases between the two germline ends. In germline, CDR1 is MNHNS, CDR2 SASEGT. The CDR3 sequence is CASRFQVINQPQHF. The CDR3 DNA sequence: TGTGCCAGCAGATTCCAGGTTATCAATCAGCCCCAGCATTTT.

The chain recombines TRBV12-3 or TRBV12-4 with TRBJ2-1; no reliable D call. V lost 3 bases and J 5 bases, leaving 8 bases between the germline ends. The CDR3 totals 13 residues. In nucleotides, the CDR3 is TGTGCCAGCAGTTTGGCCCCGAACAATGAGCAGTTCTTC. It is translated as CASSLAPNNEQFF.

The genes are TRBV7-6 and TRBJ1-1; unclear D gene. V lost 1 base to trimming and J lost 0 bases, with 18 bases between them. There are 18 residues in the CDR3. Germline assignment: CDR1 SGHVS and CDR2 FNYEAQ. The CDR3 sequence: CASSLGMGRSKMNTEAFF. Written as DNA, the CDR3 is TGTGCCAGCAGCTTAGGGATGGGTAGGAGCAAAATGAACACTGAAGCTTTCTTT. Full variable domain (rest looked up from reference TRBV7-6 and TRBJ1-1): GAGVSQSPRYKVTKRGQDVALRCDPISGHVSLYWYRQALGQGPEFLTYFNYEAQQDKSGLPNDRFSAERPEGSISTLTIQRTEQRDSAMYRCASSLGMGRSKMNTEAFFGQGTRLTVV.

The chain carries TRBV7-6 and TRBJ2-1; tentative D call: TRBD1 (6 bases). V lost 5 bases, J lost 10 bases, and 9 bases lay in between. The CDR3 runs to 11 residues. Looked up from germline, CDR1 is SGHVS and CDR2 is FNYEAQ. DNA of the CDR3: TGTGCCAGCAGCGCAGGGACAGAGCAGTTCTTC. Its translation: CASSAGTEQFF. Full variable domain (remainder filled in from reference TRBV7-6 and TRBJ2-1): GAGVSQSPRYKVTKRGQDVALRCDPISGHVSLYWYRQALGQGPEFLTYFNYEAQQDKSGLPNDRFSAERPEGSISTLTIQRTEQRDSAMYRCASSAGTEQFFGPGTRLTVL.

This clonotype was counted at least ten times. The chain has TRBV7-2 and TRBJ2-1; 7 positions match TRBD2. V shed 1 base, J shed 7 bases, and the junction held 4 bases outside the gene matches. CDR1 and CDR2 from the germline V gene are SGHTA and FQGNSA. The CDR3 runs to 14 residues. The CDR3 nucleotides read TGTGCCAGCAGCTTAGGGGGGGGAGGTAATGAGCAGTTCTTC. As protein: CASSLGGGGNEQFF.

The table lists this clonotype with a few counts. The rearrangement links TRBV9 to TRBJ2-5, with a possible D match to TRBD1 (6 bases). The CDR3 has 16 amino acids. The V and J ends lost 0 bases and 5 bases respectively, with 17 bases between them. CDR1 and CDR2 from the germline V gene are SGDLS and YYNGEE. The CDR3 nucleotides are TGTGCCAGCAGCGTAGACCCGGGACACCGAAAGGAGACCCAGTACTTC. This sequence encodes CASSVDPGHRKETQYF.

The chain is built from TRBV6-1 and TRBJ2-7; D gene uncertain. The CDR3 runs 15 residues. The V and J ends lost 5 bases and 2 bases respectively, with 16 bases between them. Germline V gene lookup returns CDR1 MNHNS and CDR2 SASEGT. The CDR3 nucleotides read TGTGCCAGCAGTCCGCTAGGACCTAGGGCCTACGAGCAGTACTTC. Translating gives CASSPLGPRAYEQYF.

This chain connects TRBV6-2 or TRBV6-3 to TRBJ2-2; 11 bases are a match to TRBD2. Germline V CDR1 and CDR2: MNHEY, SVGEGT. The CDR3 loop spans 16 amino acids. J was trimmed by 5 bases and V by 5 bases; bases with no gene match: 7. The CDR3 DNA is TGTGCCAGCAGTATGATGAGGACTAGCGGGACCGGGGAGCTGTTTTTT. Translated: CASSMMRTSGTGELFF.

The J gene is TRBJ2-7, the V gene TRBV5-1; 9 nucleotides match TRBD2. With 3 bases clipped from V and 3 bases from J, the junction kept 4 bases outside the gene matches. Germline V gene sequence: CDR1 SGHRS, CDR2 YFSETQ. The CDR3 runs to 14 residues. The CDR3 region is CASSSSGDFYEQYF. The CDR3 bases are TGCGCCAGCAGCTCTAGCGGGGACTTCTACGAGCAGTACTTC.

This clonotype was recorded a few times. This chain links TRBV10-2 with TRBJ2-7; D remains ambiguous. The CDR3 runs 12 residues. V was pared by 6 bases and J by 6 bases, with 12 bases between. Germline loops: CDR1 WSHSY, CDR2 SAAADI. CDR3 bases: TGCGCCAGCAGCGAAATTCCGCGCGAGCAGTACTTC. Protein: CASSEIPREQYF.

This clonotype was picked up a small number of times. The chain combines TRBV7-2 with TRBJ1-1; D gene ambiguous. V shed 1 base and J shed 4 bases, with 4 bases lying between them. The CDR3 runs 12 residues. Germline V lookup: CDR1 SGHTA, CDR2 FQGNSA. CDR3 region: CASSLVVTEAFF. Written as DNA, the CDR3 is TGTGCCAGCAGCTTAGTGGTCACTGAAGCTTTCTTT.